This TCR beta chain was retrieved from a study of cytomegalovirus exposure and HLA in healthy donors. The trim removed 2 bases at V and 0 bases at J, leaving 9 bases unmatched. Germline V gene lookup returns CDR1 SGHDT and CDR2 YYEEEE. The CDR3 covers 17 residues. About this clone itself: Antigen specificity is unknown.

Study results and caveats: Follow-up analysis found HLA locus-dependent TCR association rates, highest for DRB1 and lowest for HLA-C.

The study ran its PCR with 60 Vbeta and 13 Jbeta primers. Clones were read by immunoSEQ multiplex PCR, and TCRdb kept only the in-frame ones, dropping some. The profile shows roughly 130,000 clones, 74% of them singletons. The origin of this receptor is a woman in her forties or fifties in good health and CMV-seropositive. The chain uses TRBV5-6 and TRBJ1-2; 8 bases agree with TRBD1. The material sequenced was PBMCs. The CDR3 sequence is CASSFFTGGAANYGYTF. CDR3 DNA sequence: TGTGCCAGCAGCTTTTTTACAGGGGGTGCGGCTAACTATGGCTACACCTTC.